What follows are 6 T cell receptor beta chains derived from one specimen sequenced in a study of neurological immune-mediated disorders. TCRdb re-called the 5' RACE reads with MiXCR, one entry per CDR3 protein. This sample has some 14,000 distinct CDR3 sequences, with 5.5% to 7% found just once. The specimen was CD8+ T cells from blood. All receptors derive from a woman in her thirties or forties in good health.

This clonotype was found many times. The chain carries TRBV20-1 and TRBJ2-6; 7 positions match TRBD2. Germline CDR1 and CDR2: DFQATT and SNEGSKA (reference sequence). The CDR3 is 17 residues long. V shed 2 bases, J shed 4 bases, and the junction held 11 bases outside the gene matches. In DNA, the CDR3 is TGCAGTGCTAGAAGGGGAGCGGGAAGCGGAGGGGCCAACGTCCTGACTTTC. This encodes CSARRGAGSGGANVLTF.

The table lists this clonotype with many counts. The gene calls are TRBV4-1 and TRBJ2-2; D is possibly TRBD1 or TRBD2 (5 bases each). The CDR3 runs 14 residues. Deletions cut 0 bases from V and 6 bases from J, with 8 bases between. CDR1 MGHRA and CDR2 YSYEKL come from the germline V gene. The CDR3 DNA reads TGCGCCAGCAGCCAAGATCCGGGGCCCGGGGAGCTGTTTTTT. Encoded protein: CASSQDPGPGELFF.

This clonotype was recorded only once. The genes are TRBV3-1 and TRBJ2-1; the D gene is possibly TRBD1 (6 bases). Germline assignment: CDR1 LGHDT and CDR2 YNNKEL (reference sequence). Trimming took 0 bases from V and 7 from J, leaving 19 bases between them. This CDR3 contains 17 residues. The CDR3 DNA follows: TGTGCCAGCAGCCAAGATGAACTGACAGGTTTTGGGAATGAGCAGTTCTTC. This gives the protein CASSQDELTGFGNEQFF.

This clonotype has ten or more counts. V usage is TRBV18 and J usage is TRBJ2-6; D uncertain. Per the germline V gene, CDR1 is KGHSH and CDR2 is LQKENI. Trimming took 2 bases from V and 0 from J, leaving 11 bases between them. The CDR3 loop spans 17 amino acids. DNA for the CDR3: TGTGCCAGCTCACCAAAGGAAGTGTACTCTGGGGCCAACGTCCTGACTTTC. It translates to CASSPKEVYSGANVLTF. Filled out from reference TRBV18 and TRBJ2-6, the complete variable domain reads NAGVMQNPRHLVRRRGQEARLRCSPMKGHSHVYWYRQLPEEGLKFMVYLQKENIIDESGMPKERFSAEFPKEGPSILRIQQVVRGDSAAYFCASSPKEVYSGANVLTFGAGSRLTVL.

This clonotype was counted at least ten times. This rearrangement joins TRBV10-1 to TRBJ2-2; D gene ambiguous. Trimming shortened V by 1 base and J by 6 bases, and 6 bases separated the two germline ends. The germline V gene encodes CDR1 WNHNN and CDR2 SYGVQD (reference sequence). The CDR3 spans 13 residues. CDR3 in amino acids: CASSELDPGELFF. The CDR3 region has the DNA TGCGCCAGCAGTGAGTTAGACCCCGGGGAGCTGTTTTTT.

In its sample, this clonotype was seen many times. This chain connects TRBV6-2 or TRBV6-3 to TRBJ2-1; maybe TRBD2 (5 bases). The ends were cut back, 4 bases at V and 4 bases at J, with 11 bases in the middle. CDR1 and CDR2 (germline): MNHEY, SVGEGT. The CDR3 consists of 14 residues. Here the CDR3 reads CASSSLALYNEQFF. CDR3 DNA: TGTGCCAGCAGTTCTCTAGCCCTGTACAATGAGCAGTTCTTC.